The 22 T cell receptor beta chains below all came from one sample that was sequenced in a study of blood T cell repertoires in COVID-19. The protocol was immunoSEQ multiplex PCR, while the TCRdb copy is restricted to in-frame clones and leaves out a portion. The data contain approximately 170,000 clones, about 83% of them singletons. Material: PBMCs or T cells enriched from blood (not recorded which). All receptors come from a woman between 45 and 65 years old in a cohort exposed to, infected with or recovered from COVID-19 (not recorded which).

This chain uses TRBV28 with TRBJ2-2, with 8 nucleotides matching TRBD2. The CDR3 loop spans 17 amino acids. Per germline, CDR1 MDHEN and CDR2 SYDVKM. Germline trimming cut 8 bases from V and 4 bases from J; bases unmatched to any gene: 15. This CDR3 is CASRLGGAGRSTGELFF. CDR3 DNA sequence: TGTGCCAGCCGCCTCGGGGGGGCCGGCCGGAGCACCGGGGAGCTGTTTTTT. Filled out from reference TRBV28 and TRBJ2-2, the complete variable domain reads DVKVTQSSRYLVKRTGEKVFLECVQDMDHENMFWYRQDPGLGLRLIYFSYDVKMKEKGDIPEGYSVSREKKERFSLILESASTNQTSMYLCASRLGGAGRSTGELFFGEGSRLTVL.

The chain is built from TRBV3-1 (or the pseudogene TRBV3-2) and TRBJ2-3; 8 nucleotides line up with TRBD2. J lost 8 bases, V lost 3 bases, and 7 bases had no gene match. There are 14 residues in the CDR3. Germline assignment: CDR1 LGHDT and CDR2 YNNKEL (reference sequence). The CDR3 nucleotides read TGTGCCAGCAGCCAGACGGGACTAGACGCTACGCAGTATTTT. It codes for CASSQTGLDATQYF.

The chain carries TRBV7-2 and TRBJ2-7; tentative D call: TRBD2 (6 bases). Trimming cost V 1 base and J 1 base, with 17 bases left between them. CDR3 length: 17 residues. CDR1 SGHTA and CDR2 FQGNSA come from the germline V gene. The CDR3 loop is CASSLGRGGLRSYEQYF. Here the CDR3 DNA reads TGTGCCAGCAGCTTAGGGAGGGGAGGACTACGGTCCTACGAGCAGTACTTC.

The chain has TRBV27 and TRBJ1-4, with no clear D. The germline gives CDR1 MNHEY, CDR2 SMNVEV (reference sequence). The CDR3 is made up of 14 amino acids. V dropped 6 bases and J dropped 5 bases, with 13 bases sitting between them. CDR3 sequence: CASSLDRDNEKLFF. DNA for the CDR3: TGTGCCAGCAGCCTAGACCGAGACAATGAAAAACTGTTTTTT. Supplemented by reference TRBV27 and TRBJ1-4, the full variable domain reads EAQVTQNPRYLITVTGKKLTVTCSQNMNHEYMSWYRQDPGLGLRQIYYSMNVEVTDKGDVPEGYKVSRKEKRNFPLILESPSPNQTSLYFCASSLDRDNEKLFFGSGTQLSVL.

The J gene is TRBJ1-5, the V gene TRBV5-8; 8 bases align to TRBD1. This CDR3 contains 15 residues. After removal of 3 bases from V and 2 bases from J, the junction contained 4 bases not matched to a gene. The germline V gene encodes CDR1 SGHTS and CDR2 YDEGEE. Here the CDR3 reads CASSSDRVGNQPQHF. CDR3 coding DNA: TGTGCCAGCAGCTCGGACAGGGTGGGCAATCAGCCCCAGCATTTT.

The J gene is TRBJ1-6, the V gene TRBV10-3; a weak D match, TRBD1 (6 bases). Germline assignment: CDR1 ENHRY and CDR2 SYGVKD. The V gene lost 6 bases and the J gene lost 8 bases, with 11 bases spanning the gap. The CDR3 consists of 13 residues. The CDR3 reads CAIRSSGDSPLHF. CDR3 nucleotides: TGTGCCATCAGAAGTTCAGGGGATTCACCCCTCCACTTT.

The chain joins TRBV2 to TRBJ1-2; 10 bases agree with TRBD1. This CDR3 spans 14 amino acids. V was clipped by 8 bases and J by 1 base; unmatched bases: 4. CDR1 is SNHLY and CDR2 is FYNNEI in the germline V gene. The CDR3 DNA follows: TGTGCCAGCGGAAGGGACAGGGGTAACTATGGCTACACCTTC. It yields the protein CASGRDRGNYGYTF.

V is TRBV5-4 and J is TRBJ1-5, with 11 positions matching TRBD1. Germline values: CDR1 SGHNT, CDR2 YYREEE (reference sequence). Trimming removed 4 bases from V and 4 bases from J; junction bases left unmatched: 4. The length of the CDR3 is 15 residues. CDR3 sequence reads: CASSVGQGVNQPQHF. The CDR3 DNA follows: TGTGCCAGCAGCGTGGGACAGGGGGTAAATCAGCCCCAGCATTTT.

The gene calls are TRBV28 and TRBJ2-1; D is unresolved. V lost 5 bases and J 2 bases, leaving 10 bases between the germline ends. This CDR3 region has 14 residues. The germline gives CDR1 MDHEN, CDR2 SYDVKM. CDR3 sequence: CASSQSRPYNEQFF. As DNA, the CDR3 is TGTGCCAGCAGTCAGTCTAGGCCCTACAATGAGCAGTTCTTC.

The gene calls are TRBV6-5 and TRBJ1-5, with D tentatively TRBD1 (5 bases). The germline V and J ends were trimmed by 2 bases and 4 bases, with 9 bases remaining between them. Germline values: CDR1 MNHEY, CDR2 SVGAGI. The CDR3 is 14 amino acids. CDR3 DNA: TGTGCCAGCAGTTACACCCAGGGAAATCAGCCCCAGCATTTT. Its translation: CASSYTQGNQPQHF.

The chain couples TRBV11-2 to TRBJ2-3; TRBD2 matches 10 bases. CDR1 and CDR2 (germline): SGHAT, FQNNGV. V was pared by 4 bases and J by 3 bases, with 4 bases of the junction left unmatched. This CDR3 comprises 15 residues. The CDR3 spells CASSSSSGRTDTQYF. For the CDR3, the DNA is TGTGCCAGCAGCTCCTCTAGCGGGAGAACAGATACGCAGTATTTT.

This clone was seen a few times. V gene TRBV9 combines with J gene TRBJ1-4; D unresolved. CDR1 and CDR2 from the germline V gene are SGDLS and YYNGEE. The CDR3 contains 14 residues. The V gene lost 0 bases and the J gene lost 7 bases, with 10 bases spanning the gap. Written as DNA, the CDR3 is TGTGCCAGCAGCGTAGCGCCAGACTTTGAAAAACTGTTTTTT. Translation gives CASSVAPDFEKLFF. Full variable domain (missing parts from reference TRBV9 and TRBJ1-4): DSGVTQTPKHLITATGQRVTLRCSPRSGDLSVYWYQQSLDQGLQFLIQYYNGEERAKGNILERFSAQQFPDLHSELNLSSLELGDSALYFCASSVAPDFEKLFFGSGTQLSVL.

This clone appeared once. The V gene is TRBV11-2, the J gene TRBJ2-1; weak D call: TRBD2 (5 bases). CDR3 size: 14 residues. Germline loops: CDR1 SGHAT, CDR2 FQNNGV. V lost 4 bases to trimming and J lost 10 bases, with 17 bases between them. CDR3: CASSSSGLSGEQFF. Written as DNA, the CDR3 is TGTGCCAGCAGCTCATCCGGACTGTCCGGGGAGCAGTTCTTC.

As concerns this clone: A junction boundary mismatches the germline segment, possibly from a read error. V usage is TRBV7-7 and J usage is TRBJ2-5; perhaps TRBD1 as D (7 bases). There are 15 residues in the CDR3. The germline gives CDR1 SSHAT, CDR2 FNYEAQ (reference sequence). The CDR3 DNA reads as TGTGCTAGCAGCTTTGGCGGGACAGACCAAGAGACCCAGTACTTC. It translates to CASSFGGTDQETQYF.

The chain has TRBV19 and TRBJ1-5; 10 positions match TRBD1. Losses at the gene ends were 5 bases for V and 5 bases for J; bases not matched to a gene: 9. Germline CDR1 reads LNHDA; CDR2 reads SQIVND (reference sequence). CDR3 size: 16 residues. The CDR3 DNA reads as TGTGCCAGTAGTCTCCCCCGAGGACAGGGGGATCAGCCCCAGCATTTT. It yields the protein CASSLPRGQGDQPQHF. Complete variable domain (other parts from reference TRBV19 and TRBJ1-5): DGGITQSPKYLFRKEGQNVTLSCEQNLNHDAMYWYRQDPGQGLRLIYYSQIVNDFQKGDIAEGYSVSREKKESFPLTVTSAQKNPTAFYLCASSLPRGQGDQPQHFGDGTRLSIL.

The rearrangement uses TRBV4-1 and TRBJ2-5; D is unclear. V was shortened by 1 base and J by 5 bases, with 11 bases between the two germline ends. CDR3 length equals 14 residues. Germline CDR1 is MGHRA and CDR2 is YSYEKL. The CDR3 DNA sequence: TGCGCCAGCAGCCAAGTGGAGACTCCGGAGACCCAGTACTTC. As protein: CASSQVETPETQYF.

The gene calls are TRBV28 and TRBJ2-3; D is possibly TRBD1 (6 bases). Germline V gene lookup returns CDR1 MDHEN and CDR2 SYDVKM. This CDR3 region has 19 residues. The V and J ends lost 5 bases and 0 bases respectively, with 24 bases between them. The CDR3 sequence: CASSTFTPTRGKSTDTQYF. The CDR3 coding sequence is TGTGCCAGCAGTACCTTCACGCCTACGAGGGGGAAAAGCACAGATACGCAGTATTTT.

The rearrangement joins TRBV6-5 to TRBJ1-2, with 8 nucleotides matching TRBD1. The germline V gene has CDR1 MNHEY and CDR2 SVGAGI. CDR3 length: 13 amino acids. With V trimmed by 4 bases and J by 5 bases, 3 bases remained unmatched. In nucleotides, the CDR3 is TGTGCCAGCAGTTTACAGGGGGGGTATGGCTACACCTTC. Residues: CASSLQGGYGYTF.

The chain has TRBV15 and TRBJ1-1; possible D gene TRBD1, 5 bases. V lost 0 bases to trimming and J lost 3 bases, with 14 bases between them. CDR1 is LNHNV and CDR2 is YYDKDF in the germline V gene (reference sequence). This CDR3 spans 16 amino acids. Here the CDR3 reads CATSRDYTGLHTEAFF. The DNA for the CDR3 is TGTGCCACCAGCAGAGATTACACGGGACTACACACTGAAGCTTTCTTT.

The gene calls are TRBV18 and TRBJ1-2; D remains unclear. Germline lookup yields CDR1 KGHSH and CDR2 LQKENI. This CDR3 is built from 14 residues. Trimming removed 3 bases from V and 4 bases from J, with 12 bases in between. The CDR3 is CASSPIREIYGYTF. For the CDR3, the DNA is TGTGCCAGCTCACCCATTCGGGAGATCTATGGCTACACCTTC.

The chain carries TRBV12-3 or TRBV12-4 and TRBJ1-2, with 12 nucleotides matching TRBD1. The CDR3 runs to 13 residues. The V segment lost 7 bases and the J segment 7 bases; nucleotides outside the gene matches: 4. In DNA form, the CDR3 reads TGTGCCAGCACCCCGGGACAGGGGGCTGGCTACACCTTC. As protein: CASTPGQGAGYTF.

This clone was found a few times. The genes are TRBV19 and TRBJ1-5; the D is unclear. The CDR3 has 14 residues. The germline gives CDR1 LNHDA, CDR2 SQIVND (reference sequence). The ends were cut back, 1 base at V and 9 bases at J, with 13 bases in the middle. Here the CDR3 reads CASSIGGPTLPQHF. The CDR3 DNA reads as TGTGCCAGTAGTATAGGAGGTCCGACTCTGCCCCAGCATTTT.